These 28 T cell receptor beta chains originate from one sample sequenced in a study of blood T cells in healthy people across ages. Then a second PCR, running roughly 7 to 11 cycles, was carried out with a sample-barcoded 5' primer and a J-beta primer mix. TCRdb re-called the 5' RACE reads through MiXCR, storing one row per CDR3 protein. The sample yields 750,000 to 950,000 distinct CDR3 sequences, roughly 24% seen once. These data were likewise used in another study, on T cells of mothers and their children.

The source material was blood. The receptors were gathered from a boy younger than 18 in good health.

The chain combines TRBV5-1 with TRBJ2-1; D call uncertain. Per the germline V gene, CDR1 is SGHRS and CDR2 is YFSETQ. The CDR3 is made up of 16 amino acids. V lost 1 base and J 3 bases, leaving 14 bases between the germline ends. This CDR3 is CASSLSDSPRYNEQFF. For the CDR3, the DNA is TGCGCCAGCAGCTTGTCAGACTCCCCACGCTACAATGAGCAGTTCTTC.

The chain is built from TRBV20-1 and TRBJ2-7; possibly TRBD1 for D (6 bases). Germline V gene sequence: CDR1 DFQATT, CDR2 SNEGSKA (reference sequence). The CDR3 is 14 amino acids. The V gene lost 6 bases and the J gene lost 3 bases, with 18 bases spanning the gap. The CDR3 DNA follows: TGCAGTGCCGATACAGGGAAGCCCAACTACGAGCAGTACTTC. As protein: CSADTGKPNYEQYF.

V usage is TRBV6-5 and J usage is TRBJ2-5; 11 bases match TRBD2. The assigned J gene may be wrong: the sequence end matches TRBJ2-1 better. CDR1 and CDR2 (germline): MNHEY, SVGAGI. The CDR3 is made up of 19 amino acids. CDR3 protein: CASSYSIKPSGGLDNEQFF. In nucleotides, the CDR3 is TGTGCCAGCAGTTACTCGATTAAGCCTAGCGGGGGGTTAGACAATGAGCAGTTCTTC.

CDR3 sequence: CSATYSTRNSAEQYF. CDR3 DNA sequence: TGCAGTGCTACCTACTCGACTAGAAACTCCGCGGAGCAGTACTTC. The chain combines TRBV20-1 with TRBJ2-7, with D possibly TRBD2 on 6 matching bases. The germline CDR1 and CDR2 sequences are DFQATT and SNEGSKA (reference sequence). This CDR3 has 15 residues. V lost 4 bases to trimming and J lost 7 bases, with 23 bases between them.

The genes are TRBV12-5 and TRBJ2-6; D is unclear. V lost 0 bases to trimming and J lost 4 bases, with 10 bases between them. CDR1 and CDR2 from the germline V gene are LGHNT and FRNRAP. There are 16 residues in the CDR3. CDR3 coding DNA: TGTGCTAGTGGTTTGGTCTCGGGCCCCGGGGCCAACGTCCTGACTTTC. Its protein product is CASGLVSGPGANVLTF.

This clonotype was observed many times. The J gene is TRBJ1-2, the V gene TRBV30; D unclear. The CDR3 is made up of 12 amino acids. Trimming took 7 bases from V and 1 from J, leaving 10 bases between them. Germline CDR1 and CDR2: GTSNPN and SVGIG (reference sequence). This CDR3 reads CAFGGDNYGYTF. In nucleotides, the CDR3 is TGTGCCTTCGGTGGAGATAACTATGGCTACACCTTC. Complete variable domain (other parts from reference TRBV30 and TRBJ1-2): SQTIHQWPATLVQPVGSPLSLECTVEGTSNPNLYWYRQAAGRGLQLLFYSVGIGQISSEVPQNLSASRPQDRQFILSSKKLLLSDSGFYLCAFGGDNYGYTFGSGTRLTVV.

The V gene is TRBV4-2, the J gene TRBJ2-2; TRBD2 matches at 13 bases. The ends lost 4 bases at V and 3 bases at J; junction bases unmatched: 5. Germline values: CDR1 LGHNA, CDR2 YNFKEQ. The CDR3 runs to 17 residues. Here the CDR3 DNA reads TGTGCCAGCAGCCCCGGCGGACTAGCGGGGGACACCGGGGAGCTGTTTTTT. Amino acids: CASSPGGLAGDTGELFF.

V and J are TRBV6-2 or TRBV6-3 and TRBJ2-7; the match to TRBD2 covers 15 bases. The CDR3 contains 17 residues. In germline, CDR1 is MNHEY, CDR2 SVGEGT. The ends lost 2 bases at V and 0 bases at J; junction bases unmatched: 2. DNA of the CDR3: TGTGCCAGCAGTTACGGACTAGCGGGGGGGCTCTCCTACGAGCAGTACTTC. This encodes CASSYGLAGGLSYEQYF.

The chain carries TRBV6-6 and TRBJ2-5; 11 bases fit TRBD1. The DNA end is more similar to TRBJ2-1, so the J call may be wrong. This CDR3 is built from 16 residues. Germline loops: CDR1 MNHNY, CDR2 SVGAGI (reference sequence). CDR3 in DNA: TGTGCCAGCATTAGTACGGGACAGGGGGTCTACAATGAGCAGTTCTTC. Residues: CASISTGQGVYNEQFF.

This clonotype was recorded only once. The J gene is TRBJ2-1, the V gene TRBV5-1, with 10 bases lining up with TRBD2. The CDR3 is made up of 17 amino acids. Unmatched junction bases numbered 9, after V lost 5 bases and J lost 1 base. The V gene's germline CDR1 is SGHRS and CDR2 YFSETQ. CDR3 DNA: TGCGCCAGCAGTCCTCGGACTAGCGGTAATTCCTACAATGAGCAGTTCTTC. It specifies CASSPRTSGNSYNEQFF.

This clonotype was counted between two and nine times. The genes are TRBV20-1 and TRBJ2-4; D is ambiguous. The V end lost 2 bases, the J end lost 1 base, and 18 bases lay between the germline ends. The germline V gene encodes CDR1 DFQATT and CDR2 SNEGSKA (reference sequence). The CDR3 has 17 amino acids. The CDR3 nucleotides read TGCAGTGCTAGACAATCCTTATTGGAGTGGGCCAAAAACATTCAGTACTTC. Its translation: CSARQSLLEWAKNIQYF.

The chain employs TRBV5-6 and TRBJ2-5; perhaps D is TRBD1 or TRBD2 (5 bases each). Germline values: CDR1 SGHDT, CDR2 YYEEEE. CDR3 length equals 13 residues. Trimming took 4 bases from V and 4 from J, leaving 11 bases between them. In DNA, the CDR3 is TGTGCCAGCAGCGCCCTGGGGGTAGAGACCCAGTACTTC. Translated: CASSALGVETQYF.

The table lists this clonotype with a few counts. The missing conserved phenylalanine or tryptophan at the end of this CDR3 makes a read error likely. Because the CDR3's place on the DNA is in doubt, the DNA is left out and the CDR3 is given as listed by TCRdb. This sequence joins TRBV10-3 and TRBJ2-1; TRBD1 is taken as the D call from the table, unchecked against the DNA. Germline V gene lookup returns CDR1 ENHRY and CDR2 SYGVKD. The CDR3 region is 13 residues in length, termini included. The CDR3 sequence is CAISESRDRDPRV.

This clonotype was seen more than once but under ten times. This sequence joins TRBV2 and TRBJ2-5; the D is unclear. CDR1 is SNHLY and CDR2 is FYNNEI in the germline V gene. The CDR3 has 14 residues. The ends were cut back, 7 bases at V and 2 bases at J, with 14 bases in the middle. The CDR3 DNA follows: TGTGCCAGCACCATTCCGGGTCTGCAAGAGACCCAGTACTTC. This encodes CASTIPGLQETQYF.

This clonotype has a handful of counts. The rearrangement uses TRBV7-3 and TRBJ2-3; TRBD2 matches 12 bases. V lost 5 bases to trimming and J lost 6 bases; unmatched junction nucleotides: 6. CDR1 and CDR2 from the germline V gene are SGHTA and FQGTGA. This CDR3 region has 15 residues. Here the CDR3 DNA reads TGTGCCAGCAGCCTTAGGACTAGCGGGGTGGATACGCAGTATTTT. Translation gives CASSLRTSGVDTQYF.

This clonotype occurred a few times. The chain's CDR3 is CASSYRATRDTQYF. As DNA, the CDR3 is TGTGCCAGCAGTTACAGAGCGACCAGGGATACGCAGTATTTT. The chain has TRBV6-6 and TRBJ2-3; D is undetermined. Germline values: CDR1 MNHNY, CDR2 SVGAGI (reference sequence). Trimming cost V 2 bases and J 6 bases, with 12 bases left between them. The CDR3 runs 14 residues.

This clonotype was seen more than once but under ten times. The V call is TRBV7-9, the J call TRBJ1-4; D is uncertain. The V end was cut by 5 bases, the J end by 1 base, with 20 bases between. The germline V gene has CDR1 SEHNR and CDR2 FQNEAQ (reference sequence). This CDR3 is 18 amino acids long. In DNA form, the CDR3 reads TGTGCCAGCAGCCCCCACGACGCTTACGCCGGAACTAATGAAAAACTGTTTTTT. This translates into CASSPHDAYAGTNEKLFF.

The CDR3 spells CASSPPGLGVFEQYF. The CDR3 DNA reads as TGTGCCAGCAGTCCCCCGGGCTTAGGAGTGTTCGAGCAGTACTTC. The chain employs TRBV28 and TRBJ2-7; D is unclear. This CDR3 contains 15 residues. Trimming took 5 bases from V and 6 from J, leaving 20 bases between them. In germline, CDR1 is MDHEN, CDR2 SYDVKM.

V is TRBV30 and J is TRBJ2-7, with D possibly matching TRBD2 (6 bases). Germline assignment: CDR1 GTSNPN and CDR2 SVGIG (reference sequence). This CDR3 contains 14 residues. Trimming removed 2 bases from V and 5 bases from J, with 16 bases in between. CDR3 sequence reads: CAWSQPRGLDEQYF. The CDR3 DNA reads TGTGCCTGGAGTCAACCGAGGGGACTGGACGAGCAGTACTTC.

The chain carries TRBV2 and TRBJ1-2; the D is unclear. CDR1 SNHLY and CDR2 FYNNEI come from the germline V gene. This CDR3 spans 13 amino acids. V lost 1 base and J 3 bases, leaving 6 bases between the germline ends. DNA of the CDR3: TGTGCCAGCAGTGAAGAGGTACACTATGGCTACACCTTC. Encoded protein: CASSEEVHYGYTF.

The chain combines TRBV6-5 with TRBJ2-2, with 8 positions matching TRBD1. The CDR3 has 15 residues. CDR1 MNHEY and CDR2 SVGAGI come from the germline V gene. With 5 bases clipped from V and 1 base from J, the junction kept 3 bases outside the gene matches. CDR3 sequence reads: CASSRGQVNTGELFF. The CDR3 nucleotides read TGTGCCAGCAGTCGGGGACAGGTGAACACCGGGGAGCTGTTTTTT.

A note on this clonotype: Because the CDR3 is missing its conserved closing phenylalanine or tryptophan, this is likely a read error. CDR3 sequence (DNA): TGCGCCAGCAGCTTTTCAGTTTCGGGGGCCAACGTCCTGACTTAC. It specifies CASSFSVSGANVLTY. This chain links TRBV5-1 with TRBJ2-6; unclear D gene. Between the trimmed V and J ends, which lost 2 bases and 4 bases, there was a span of 10 bases. Germline assignment: CDR1 SGHRS and CDR2 YFSETQ. The CDR3 consists of 15 residues.

The gene calls are TRBV5-1 and TRBJ2-2, with TRBD1 identical over 7 bases. Looked up from germline, CDR1 is SGHRS and CDR2 is YFSETQ. The CDR3 contains 15 residues. V lost 4 bases and J lost 3; bases outside the gene matches: 6. CDR3 loop: CASSSTGADTGELFF. DNA of the CDR3: TGCGCCAGCAGCAGTACAGGGGCGGACACCGGGGAGCTGTTTTTT.

This clonotype was found a few times. The chain links TRBV10-3 to TRBJ2-5; D gene uncertain. The CDR3 runs to 14 residues. Germline lookup yields CDR1 ENHRY and CDR2 SYGVKD. Trimming pared 7 bases from V and 2 bases from J, leaving 14 bases between. The CDR3 sequence: CAINGVNTQETQYF. CDR3 in DNA: TGTGCCATCAATGGGGTAAACACACAAGAGACCCAGTACTTC.

This clonotype occurred once. The genes are TRBV19 and TRBJ2-2; D is possibly TRBD1 (6 bases). The CDR3 has 15 residues. The ends were cut back, 1 base at V and 4 bases at J, with 10 bases in the middle. CDR1 is LNHDA and CDR2 is SQIVND in the germline V gene (reference sequence). The CDR3, as DNA: TGTGCCAGTAGTATAGCCCAGGGGAGCACCGGGGAGCTGTTTTTT. It specifies CASSIAQGSTGELFF.

Turning to this clonotype: Germline and junction disagree at one end, which may indicate a read error. The chain couples TRBV6-6 to TRBJ1-5, with D possibly being TRBD1 (5 bases). Germline V gives CDR1 MNHNY, CDR2 SVGAGI (reference sequence). The CDR3 is made up of 16 amino acids. CDR3 nucleotides: TGTGCCGGCAGTTACTCGGGGGGGGAGGCGGGTCAGCCCCAGCATTTT. It translates to CAGSYSGGEAGQPQHF.

CDR3 nucleotides: TGTGCCAGCAGCATCCGGACAGGGGACAGCATAGCTAACTATGGCTACACCTTC. It is translated as CASSIRTGDSIANYGYTF. This chain uses TRBV11-2 with TRBJ1-2, with TRBD1 identical over 9 bases. Germline loops: CDR1 SGHAT, CDR2 FQNNGV. Losses at the gene ends were 5 bases for V and 0 bases for J; bases not matched to a gene: 13. The CDR3 has 18 residues.

This clonotype was counted between two and nine times. An end of the junction does not agree with germline; a read error may underlie this. V is TRBV6-4 and J is TRBJ2-3, with D possibly matching TRBD2 (7 bases). The CDR3 is 14 residues long. CDR1 is MRHNA and CDR2 is SNTAGT in the germline V gene. The CDR3 coding sequence is TGTGCCAGCAGTGACGGGGGGGGCACAGATACGCAGTGTTTT. Encoded protein: CASSDGGGTDTQCF.